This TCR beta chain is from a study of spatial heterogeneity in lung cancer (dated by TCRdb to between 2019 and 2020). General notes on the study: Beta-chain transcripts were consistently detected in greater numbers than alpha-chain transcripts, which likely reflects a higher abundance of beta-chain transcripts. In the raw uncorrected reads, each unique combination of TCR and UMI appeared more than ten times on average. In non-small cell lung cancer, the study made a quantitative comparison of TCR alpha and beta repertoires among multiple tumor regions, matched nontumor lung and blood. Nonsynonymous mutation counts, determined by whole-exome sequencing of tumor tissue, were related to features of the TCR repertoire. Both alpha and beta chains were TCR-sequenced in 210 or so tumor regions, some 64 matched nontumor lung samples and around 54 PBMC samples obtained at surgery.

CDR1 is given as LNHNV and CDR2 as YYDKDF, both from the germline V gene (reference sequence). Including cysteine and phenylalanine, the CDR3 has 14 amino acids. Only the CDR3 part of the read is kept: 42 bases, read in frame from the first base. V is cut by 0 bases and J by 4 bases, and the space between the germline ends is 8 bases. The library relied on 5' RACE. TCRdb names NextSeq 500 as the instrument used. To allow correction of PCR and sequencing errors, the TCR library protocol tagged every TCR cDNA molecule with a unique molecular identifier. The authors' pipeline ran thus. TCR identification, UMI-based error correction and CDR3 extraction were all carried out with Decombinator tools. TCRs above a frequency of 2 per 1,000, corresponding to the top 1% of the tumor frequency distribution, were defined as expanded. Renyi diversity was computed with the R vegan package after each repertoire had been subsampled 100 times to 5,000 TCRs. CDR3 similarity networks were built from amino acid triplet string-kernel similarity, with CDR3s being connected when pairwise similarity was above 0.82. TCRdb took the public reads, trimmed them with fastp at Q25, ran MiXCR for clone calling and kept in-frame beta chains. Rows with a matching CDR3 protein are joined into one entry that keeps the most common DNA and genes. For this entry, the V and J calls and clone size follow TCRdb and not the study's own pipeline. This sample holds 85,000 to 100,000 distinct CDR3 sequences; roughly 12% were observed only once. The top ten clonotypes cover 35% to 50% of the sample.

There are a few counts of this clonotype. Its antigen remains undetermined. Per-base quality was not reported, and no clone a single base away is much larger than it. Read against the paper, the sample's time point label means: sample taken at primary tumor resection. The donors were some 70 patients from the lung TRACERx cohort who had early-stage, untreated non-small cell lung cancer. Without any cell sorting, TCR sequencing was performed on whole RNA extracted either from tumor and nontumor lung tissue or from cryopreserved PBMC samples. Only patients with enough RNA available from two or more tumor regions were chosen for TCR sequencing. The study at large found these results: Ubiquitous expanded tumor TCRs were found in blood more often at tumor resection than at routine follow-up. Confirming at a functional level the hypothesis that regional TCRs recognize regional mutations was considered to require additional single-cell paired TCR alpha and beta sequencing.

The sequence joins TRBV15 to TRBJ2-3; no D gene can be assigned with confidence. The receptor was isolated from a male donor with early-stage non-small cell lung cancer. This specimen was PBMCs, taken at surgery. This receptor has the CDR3 CATSRDQGADTQYF. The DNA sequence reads TGTGCCACCAGCAGAGATCAAGGCGCAGATACGCAGTATTTT.